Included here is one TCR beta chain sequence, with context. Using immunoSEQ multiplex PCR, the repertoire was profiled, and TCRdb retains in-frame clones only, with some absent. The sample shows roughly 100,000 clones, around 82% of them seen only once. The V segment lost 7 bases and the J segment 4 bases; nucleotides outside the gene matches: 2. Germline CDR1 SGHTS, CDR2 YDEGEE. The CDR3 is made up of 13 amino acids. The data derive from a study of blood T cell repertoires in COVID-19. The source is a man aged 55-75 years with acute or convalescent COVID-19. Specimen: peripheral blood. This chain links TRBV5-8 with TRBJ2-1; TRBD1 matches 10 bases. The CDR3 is CASGTGEYNEQFF. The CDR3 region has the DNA TGTGCCAGCGGGACAGGGGAGTACAATGAGCAGTTCTTC.